The 22 T cell receptor beta chains in this list originate from one sample, sequenced in a study of cytomegalovirus exposure and HLA in healthy donors. PCR amplification relied on 60 Vbeta primers (plus 13 Jbeta primers). This table comes from immunoSEQ multiplex PCR, and its TCRdb copy is limited to in-frame clones, with some not included. The table lists approximately 79,000 clones, with under 0.9% in the top ten. The material sequenced was PBMCs. The receptors originated from a boy aged 10-17 years in good health and CMV-seronegative.

V and J are TRBV7-9 and TRBJ1-2; D call uncertain. CDR1 and CDR2 from the germline V gene are SEHNR and FQNEAQ (reference sequence). V was pared by 2 bases and J by 4 bases, with 8 bases between. The CDR3 extends over 13 amino acids. In nucleotides, the CDR3 is TGTGCCAGCAGCTTACTAGTAGGCTATGGCTACACCTTC. This sequence encodes CASSLLVGYGYTF.

This rearrangement joins TRBV9 to TRBJ2-7, with 7 bases aligning to TRBD1. Germline assignment: CDR1 SGDLS and CDR2 YYNGEE. The CDR3 loop spans 13 amino acids. V dropped 2 bases and J dropped 6; count of bases not matched to a gene: 5. The CDR3 region is CASSVTGAGEQYF. The CDR3 coding sequence is TGTGCCAGCAGCGTCACAGGGGCAGGCGAGCAGTACTTC. The complete variable domain, with remaining parts taken from reference TRBV9 and TRBJ2-7, reads DSGVTQTPKHLITATGQRVTLRCSPRSGDLSVYWYQQSLDQGLQFLIQYYNGEERAKGNILERFSAQQFPDLHSELNLSSLELGDSALYFCASSVTGAGEQYFGPGTRLTVT.

The DNA of the CDR3 is TGTGCCAGCAGCTTAGGTACTAGCGGCCCACAAGAGACCCAGTACTTC. It yields the protein CASSLGTSGPQETQYF. The J gene is TRBJ2-5, the V gene TRBV13; 8 nucleotides line up with TRBD2. Per the germline V gene, CDR1 is PRHDT and CDR2 is FYEKMQ (reference sequence). The CDR3 is 16 amino acids. V dropped 0 bases and J dropped 2; count of bases not matched to a gene: 5.

The rearrangement uses TRBV5-1 and TRBJ1-4, with TRBD1 as a possible D gene (6 bases). The V and J ends lost 4 bases and 8 bases respectively, with 18 bases between them. The CDR3 is 15 amino acids. Germline V gives CDR1 SGHRS, CDR2 YFSETQ. The DNA of the CDR3 is TGCGCCAGCAGCGGCTCGACAGGCGCCGGCGAAAAACTGTTTTTT. Its translation: CASSGSTGAGEKLFF.

The chain recombines TRBV21-1 with TRBJ1-5; TRBD1, as called in the table, went unchecked against the DNA. TRBV21-1 corresponds to a pseudogene. The CDR3 totals 14 residues. For the CDR3, the DNA is TGTGCCAGCAGCAGGCAGGGGAACAATCAGCCCCAGCATTTT. It is translated as CASSRQGNNQPQHF.

J is TRBJ1-2 and V is TRBV9; TRBD1 might be the D (5 bases). V lost 0 bases, J lost 3 bases, and 12 bases lay in between. This CDR3 comprises 15 residues. Looked up from germline, CDR1 is SGDLS and CDR2 is YYNGEE. The CDR3 DNA follows: TGTGCCAGCAGCGTAGTCGTCAGGGCCGACTATGGCTACACCTTC. Amino acid sequence: CASSVVVRADYGYTF.

The gene calls are TRBV5-1 and TRBJ2-1; D unresolved. Per the germline V gene, CDR1 is SGHRS and CDR2 is YFSETQ. With 5 bases removed from V and 4 bases from J, the gap between germline ends came to 10 bases. This CDR3 region has 13 residues. The DNA of the CDR3 is TGCGCCAGCAGGGTAACAGTTTACAATGAGCAGTTCTTC. Amino acids: CASRVTVYNEQFF.

CDR3 bases: TGTGCCAGCAGCTTAGCAACAATCTCTGGGGCCAACGTCCTGACTTTC. As protein: CASSLATISGANVLTF. The J gene is TRBJ2-6, the V gene TRBV7-2; D gene ambiguous. Trimming removed 0 bases at V and 0 bases at J, with 6 bases between. CDR3 size: 16 residues. Germline V gives CDR1 SGHTA, CDR2 FQGNSA.

This sequence joins TRBV4-1 and TRBJ1-1; no clear D. CDR1 is MGHRA, CDR2 YSYEKL, per germline. The V end lost 1 base, the J end lost 6 bases, and 3 bases lay between the germline ends. The CDR3 has 11 residues. CDR3 loop: CASSQGAEAFF. The DNA for the CDR3 is TGCGCCAGCAGCCAAGGCGCTGAAGCTTTCTTT.

The chain joins TRBV9 to TRBJ1-1, with TRBD1 matching over 8 bases. V was pared by 4 bases and J by 3 bases, with 5 bases of the junction left unmatched. The CDR3 covers 14 residues. Per the germline V gene, CDR1 is SGDLS and CDR2 is YYNGEE. The CDR3 bases are TGTGCCAGCAGCCCCCACAGGGGGGACACTGAAGCTTTCTTT. It yields the protein CASSPHRGDTEAFF.

The rearrangement joins TRBV5-1 to TRBJ1-1; D is unresolved. V gave up 4 bases and J gave up 1 base, with 20 bases separating them. The length of the CDR3 is 17 residues. Germline V CDR1 and CDR2: SGHRS, YFSETQ. CDR3 amino acids: CASSPERGSQPNTEAFF. The CDR3 DNA follows: TGCGCCAGCAGCCCGGAACGCGGGAGCCAACCGAACACTGAAGCTTTCTTT.

The chain recombines TRBV30 with TRBJ1-4; D is perhaps TRBD1 (6 bases). Germline V gene lookup returns CDR1 GTSNPN and CDR2 SVGIG (reference sequence). This CDR3 has 12 amino acids. Trimming pared 2 bases from V and 10 bases from J, leaving 11 bases between. CDR3 nucleotides: TGTGCCTGGAGTCAGGGGCCCGGAAAACTGTTTTTT. This encodes CAWSQGPGKLFF.

The V and J genes are TRBV6-1 and TRBJ2-7; 7 positions match TRBD2. Germline trimming cut 4 bases from V and 4 bases from J; bases unmatched to any gene: 10. Per germline, CDR1 MNHNS and CDR2 SASEGT. The CDR3 is 15 residues long. The CDR3 protein is CASSVTTSVAYEQYF. CDR3 DNA sequence: TGTGCCAGCAGTGTCACTACTAGCGTTGCTTACGAGCAGTACTTC.

The genes are TRBV14 and TRBJ1-2; maybe TRBD1 (6 bases). The CDR3 totals 15 residues. Germline values: CDR1 SGHDN, CDR2 FVKESK. V lost 0 bases to trimming and J lost 8 bases, with 16 bases between them. The CDR3 loop reads CASSQDRWGLGGYTF. The CDR3 DNA sequence: TGTGCCAGCAGCCAAGATCGATGGGGGCTAGGCGGCTACACCTTC.

V usage is TRBV4-1 and J usage is TRBJ2-3; D gene unclear. The CDR3 sequence is 15 residues long. The V end was cut by 1 base, the J end by 0 bases, with 8 bases between. Germline loops: CDR1 MGHRA, CDR2 YSYEKL. The CDR3 region has the DNA TGCGCCAGCAGCCAAGTCACAGCTAGCACAGATACGCAGTATTTT. As protein: CASSQVTASTDTQYF.

The chain uses TRBV27 and TRBJ1-6, with D unclear. Germline CDR1 reads MNHEY; CDR2 reads SMNVEV (reference sequence). V lost 3 bases and J lost 1, with 7 bases in between. This CDR3 is 15 amino acids long. CDR3: CASSFRGSYNSPLHF. The CDR3 nucleotides read TGTGCCAGCAGTTTCCGGGGTTCCTATAATTCACCCCTCCACTTT.

This chain links TRBV5-1 with TRBJ1-2, with 12 bases identical to TRBD1. The germline gives CDR1 SGHRS, CDR2 YFSETQ. After removal of 0 bases from V and 8 bases from J, the junction contained 11 bases not matched to a gene. This CDR3 has 17 amino acids. For the CDR3, the DNA is TGCGCCAGCAGCTTGGTGGGACAGGGGGCTTCAGCGGGGGGCTACACCTTC. Translating it yields CASSLVGQGASAGGYTF.

J is TRBJ1-5 and V is TRBV5-1; 7 bases line up with TRBD1. V gave up 3 bases and J gave up 3 bases; unmatched junction bases: 6. Per the germline V gene, CDR1 is SGHRS and CDR2 is YFSETQ. The CDR3 sequence is 15 residues long. DNA for the CDR3: TGCGCCAGCAGCTCCCCCGACAGGGACAATCAGCCCCAGCATTTT. This translates into CASSSPDRDNQPQHF.

The chain links TRBV30 to TRBJ1-5; D is possibly TRBD1 (6 bases). This CDR3 contains 16 residues. V was cut by 1 base and J by 6 bases, with 19 bases left in between. Germline V gives CDR1 GTSNPN, CDR2 SVGIG (reference sequence). CDR3 amino acids: CAWSEKLGAAVQPQHF. The CDR3 nucleotides read TGTGCCTGGAGTGAGAAGCTGGGGGCGGCAGTTCAGCCCCAGCATTTT. Drawing the rest from reference TRBV30 and TRBJ1-5, the complete variable domain is SQTIHQWPATLVQPVGSPLSLECTVEGTSNPNLYWYRQAAGRGLQLLFYSVGIGQISSEVPQNLSASRPQDRQFILSSKKLLLSDSGFYLCAWSEKLGAAVQPQHFGDGTRLSIL.

V gene TRBV27 combines with J gene TRBJ1-2; 7 bases fit TRBD1. Per the germline V gene, CDR1 is MNHEY and CDR2 is SMNVEV (reference sequence). V lost 5 bases, J lost 5 bases, and 11 bases stayed unmatched. The CDR3 is 15 amino acids. CDR3 loop: CASSPLQGFAYGYTF. DNA for the CDR3: TGTGCCAGCAGTCCGCTACAGGGGTTCGCTTATGGCTACACCTTC.

The chain uses TRBV7-7 and TRBJ2-1, with D tentatively TRBD1 (6 bases). Germline-derived CDR1 and CDR2 are SSHAT and FNYEAQ (reference sequence). This CDR3 has 16 amino acids. V was pared by 5 bases and J by 0 bases, with 14 bases between. CDR3 in DNA: TGTGCCAGCAGCCCCCGCGTACAGGGCTCCTACAATGAGCAGTTCTTC. It specifies CASSPRVQGSYNEQFF.

V is TRBV9 and J is TRBJ2-1; 9 bases map to TRBD1. V was pared by 3 bases and J by 5 bases, with 9 bases of the junction left unmatched. This CDR3 is 16 amino acids long. The V gene's germline CDR1 is SGDLS and CDR2 YYNGEE. CDR3 loop: CASSAPGQGRDNEQFF. The CDR3 nucleotides read TGTGCCAGCAGCGCCCCCGGACAGGGGAGAGACAATGAGCAGTTCTTC.